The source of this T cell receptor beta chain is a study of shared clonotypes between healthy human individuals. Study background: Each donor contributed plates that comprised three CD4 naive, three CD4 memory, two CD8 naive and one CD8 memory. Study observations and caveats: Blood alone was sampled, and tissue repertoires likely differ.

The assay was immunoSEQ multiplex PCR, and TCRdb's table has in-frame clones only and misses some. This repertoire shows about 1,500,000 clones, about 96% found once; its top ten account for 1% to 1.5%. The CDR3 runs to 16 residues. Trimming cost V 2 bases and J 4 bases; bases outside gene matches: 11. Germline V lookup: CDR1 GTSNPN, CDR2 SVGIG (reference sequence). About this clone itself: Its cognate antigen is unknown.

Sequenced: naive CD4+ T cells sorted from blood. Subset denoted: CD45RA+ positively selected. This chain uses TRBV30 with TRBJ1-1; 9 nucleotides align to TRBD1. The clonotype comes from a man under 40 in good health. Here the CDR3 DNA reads TGTGCCTGGAGTCAGTTGGCCGTACAGGGGGCCACTGAAGCTTTCTTT. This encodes CAWSQLAVQGATEAFF.